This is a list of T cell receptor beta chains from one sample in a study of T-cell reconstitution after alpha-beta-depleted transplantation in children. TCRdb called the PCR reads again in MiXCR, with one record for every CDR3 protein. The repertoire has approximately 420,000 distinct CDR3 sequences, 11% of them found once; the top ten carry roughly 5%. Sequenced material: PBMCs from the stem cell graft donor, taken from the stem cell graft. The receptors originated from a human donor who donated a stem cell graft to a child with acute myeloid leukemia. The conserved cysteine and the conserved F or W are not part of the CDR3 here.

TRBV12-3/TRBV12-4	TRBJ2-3	ASTSGGGSGGDTQY
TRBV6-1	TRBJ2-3	ATRPASGGKADTQY
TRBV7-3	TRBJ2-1	ASSLDKAYNEQF
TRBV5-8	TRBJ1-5	ASSYRGISNQPQH
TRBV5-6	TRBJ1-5	ASSLGHRQPNQPQH
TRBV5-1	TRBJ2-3	ASSLAGVRTDTQY
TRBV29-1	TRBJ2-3	SVEGAPSMSAQY
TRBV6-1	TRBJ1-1	ASSLGGTRTEAF
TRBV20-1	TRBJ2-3	SARAYSGVGTDTQY
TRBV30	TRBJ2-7	AWRRQLSYEQY
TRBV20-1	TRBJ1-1	SARDLVQGGTEAF
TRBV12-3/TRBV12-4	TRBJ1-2	ASSRNYRASGGYT